These T cell receptor beta chains were read from a single sample in a study of cytomegalovirus exposure and HLA in healthy donors. Only in-frame clones appear in the TCRdb table, and some are missing; sequencing was by immunoSEQ multiplex PCR. The sample table sets out some 120,000 clones. Sequencing was carried out using PBMCs. The receptors originated from a man between 18 and 35 years old in good health and CMV-seronegative. Both conserved end residues are part of each CDR3. A D gene is named only where the DNA matches it firmly.

D gene	V gene	J gene	CDR3 DNA	CDR3 protein
.	TRBV2	TRBJ1-1	TGTGCCAGCAGTGAAGGCTGGAGGAACACTGAAGCTTTCTTT	CASSEGWRNTEAFF
TRBD2	TRBV5-1	TRBJ2-2	TGCGCCAGCAGGGTTACTAGCGGGCAGAACACCGGGGAGCTGTTTTTT	CASRVTSGQNTGELFF
.	TRBV5-6	TRBJ2-2	TGTGCCAGCAGCTTAAGCTTCAACACCGGGGAGCTGTTTTTT	CASSLSFNTGELFF
.	TRBV6-1	TRBJ2-7	TGTGCGGAAGGAGGGGCCTACGAGCAGTACTTC	CAEGGAYEQYF
.	TRBV27	TRBJ1-1	TGTGCCAGCAGCCCCCCCCGGTCGGCGGGGGTGGGTAGAAACACTGAAGCTTTCTTT	CASSPPRSAGVGRNTEAFF
.	TRBV9	TRBJ2-7	TGTGCCAGCAGCTACACCCAGGGGAGAGGGTACGAGCAGTACTTC	CASSYTQGRGYEQYF
.	TRBV14	TRBJ2-1	TGTGCCAGCAGCCCGGGACTCCTCCCGACCGGGTACAATGAGCAGTTCTTC	CASSPGLLPTGYNEQFF
.	TRBV5-1	TRBJ2-5	TGCGCCAGCAGCACTGGCGCTAGCGTGGAGACCCAGTACTTC	CASSTGASVETQYF
.	TRBV9	TRBJ1-1	TGTGCCAGCAGCCTCCTCAACACTGAAGCTTTCTTT	CASSLLNTEAFF
.	TRBV7-9	TRBJ2-5	TGTGCCAGCAGCTTAGCCGTGGGGCTCGCAGAGACCCAGTACTTC	CASSLAVGLAETQYF
.	TRBV13	TRBJ1-2	TGTGCCAGCAGCCCCCAGGGGCAGTCGGGCTATGGCTACACCTTC	CASSPQGQSGYGYTF
TRBD2	TRBV27	TRBJ2-1	TGTGCCAGCAGTTCAGGACTAGCGGGGGGCCCTGGGGAGCAGTTCTTC	CASSSGLAGGPGEQFF
.	TRBV6-5	TRBJ2-1	TGTGCCAGCAGTTACTCGAGCGGGCTGACTTACAATGAGCAGTTCTTC	CASSYSSGLTYNEQFF
.	TRBV15	TRBJ2-1	TGTGCCACCAGCAGGTCAGGCAATGAGCAGTTCTTC	CATSRSGNEQFF
TRBD2	TRBV5-1	TRBJ2-1	TGCGCCAGCAGCTCCGGACTAGCGGGGAACAATGAGCAGTTCTTC	CASSSGLAGNNEQFF